This T cell receptor (beta chain) appears in the sequencing data of a study of technical replicates of blood from a handful of donors. TCRdb's copy holds only in-frame clones and misses some; the assay was immunoSEQ multiplex PCR. Counted here are fewer than 100,000 clones, approximately 96% occurring once; the ten biggest clones make up about 0.17%. Sequencing was performed on T cells isolated from PBMCs. This TCR was recovered from a human donor in good health.

CDR3 protein: CASSQASGSYNEQFF. CDR3 bases: TGTGCCAGCAGCCAAGCTAGCGGCTCCTACAATGAGCAGTTCTTC. This chain links TRBV14 with TRBJ2-1; 7 bases fit TRBD2. Germline loops: CDR1 SGHDN, CDR2 FVKESK. V trimming: 1 base; J trimming: 0 bases; junction bases outside the gene matches: 0. The CDR3 is 15 amino acids.